Detailed here is one T cell receptor (beta chain). Its antigen is unidentified. This sample was included in a study of cytomegalovirus exposure and HLA in healthy donors. In the PCR, 60 Vbeta and 13 Jbeta primers were used. In the authors' methods: Counted up in a later analysis, unique TCR beta chains came to some 82 million, with around 11 million shared. Clones were read by immunoSEQ multiplex PCR, and TCRdb kept only the in-frame ones, dropping some. V and J calls and clone size follow that table, whereas D and trimming were derived from the DNA. The sample has about 160,000 clones, approximately 80% seen once. Study findings and constraints: Reportedly, TCR beta sequences accurately predicted HLA-A and HLA-B alleles in most subjects.

The CDR3 spans 12 residues. CDR1 is KGHSH, CDR2 LQKENI, per germline. Sequenced sample: PBMCs. The source is a man between 18 and 29 years old in good health and CMV-seropositive. J is TRBJ2-5 and V is TRBV18, with D possibly being TRBD2 (5 bases). The end of the DNA is better explained by TRBJ2-7, so the J call may be wrong. The CDR3 loop is CASSPEGYEQYF. The CDR3 nucleotides are TGTGCCAGCTCACCAGAGGGCTACGAGCAGTACTTC.